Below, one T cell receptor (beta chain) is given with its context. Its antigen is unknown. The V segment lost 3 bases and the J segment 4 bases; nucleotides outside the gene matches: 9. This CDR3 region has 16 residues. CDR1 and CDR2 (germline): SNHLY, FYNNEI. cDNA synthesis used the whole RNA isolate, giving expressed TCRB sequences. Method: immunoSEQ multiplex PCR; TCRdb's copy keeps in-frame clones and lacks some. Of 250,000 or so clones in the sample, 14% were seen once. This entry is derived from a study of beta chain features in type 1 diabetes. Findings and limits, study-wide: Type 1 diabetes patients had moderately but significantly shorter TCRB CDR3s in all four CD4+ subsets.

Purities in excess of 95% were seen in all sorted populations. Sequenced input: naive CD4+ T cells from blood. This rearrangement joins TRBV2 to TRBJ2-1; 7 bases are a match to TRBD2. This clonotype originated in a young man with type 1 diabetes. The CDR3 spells CASSDQAGVTYNEQFF. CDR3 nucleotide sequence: TGTGCCAGCAGTGACCAGGCGGGAGTAACGTACAATGAGCAGTTCTTC.